This TCR beta chain emerged from a study of T cell repertoires in cytomegalovirus infection (dated by TCRdb to about 2019). Notes on the research overall: Donor HLA type was relevant to the analysis, as public TCR beta signatures indicated carriage of CMV infection together with the matching HLA type. Overall study outcomes, separate from this receptor: The ex vivo response was dominated by HLA-C-restricted CMV-specific TCR beta clonotypes, and the single most frequent clonotype in two of eight donors was supplied by these HLA-C-restricted clonotypes. In both this cohort and an independent cohort of 350 to 400 donors, the cumulative frequency of public TCR beta family members distinguished carriers of CMV infection plus the relevant HLA type.

This clonotype was seen at least ten times. Its antigen remains undetermined. No base quality values were provided; no much bigger clone lies one nucleotide off. Sequencing was carried out with an Illumina HiSeq 1500. In TCRdb, the public reads were trimmed at Q25 with fastp and aligned with MiXCR, with productive beta chains retained. Duplicate CDR3 protein sequences are folded into a single record with the most common DNA and genes. This sample comprises about 150,000 distinct CDR3 sequences, around 24% of them detected only once. Approximately 11% of the sample is held by the ten biggest clonotypes. The germline V gene yields SGHTA for CDR1 and FQGNSA for CDR2. The CDR3 measures 16 amino acids from cysteine to phenylalanine. CDR3 DNA only is kept here, 48 bases in frame from base 1. For this chain, trimming is 2 bases at the V end and 4 bases at the J end, and the number of junction bases without a gene match is 10.

The TCR sequence derives from a human donor in good health (CMV status not recorded). Some clones in this sample may be carry-over from other donors' samples. The sequencing sample was made of PBMCs. The V and J genes are TRBV7-2 and TRBJ1-2; the junction holds 7 bases that match TRBD1. The CDR3 is CASSLRRQGGSYGYTF. The sequence in DNA is TGTGCCAGCAGCTTAAGAAGACAGGGAGGCAGCTATGGCTACACCTTC.